This T cell receptor (beta chain) originates from a study of regulatory T cells in long-lasting Graves disease. Study-wide results and caveats: Favoring TRBV28, TRBJ1-2 and TRBJ2-5 was a feature seen in persistent disease.

This clonotype was observed many times. Its antigen is unknown. V dropped 5 bases and J dropped 1 base, with 14 bases sitting between them. CDR1 and CDR2 (germline): ENHRY, SYGVKD. The CDR3 length is 15 residues. Time point meaning: newly diagnosed GD, antithyroid drugs for less than 3 months. PBMC-derived RNA was used for the TCR library. In this cohort, patients came from an endocrinology department located in Xi'an, China. Construction of the TCR beta libraries employed iRepertoire HTBI primers in conjunction with Arm-PCR of CDR3 regions. TCRdb redid the calling of the multiplex PCR reads with MiXCR, one entry per CDR3 protein. The sample has roughly 530,000 distinct CDR3 sequences, approximately 16% seen once; the top ten hold 25%. These records were also assigned to another study, of T cells in Graves' hyperthyroidism and ophthalmopathy. In that study: In patients aged 18 to 65, hyperthyroidism was newly diagnosed, with duration under 2 months. Blood samples included most of the expanded thyroid clonotypes exceeding 0.001.

The gene calls are TRBV10-3 and TRBJ1-2, with D possibly being TRBD1 (5 bases). The sequence derives from a woman aged 40 to 65 with Graves disease. The sequencing here drew on peripheral blood mononuclear cells (PBMCs), taken at new diagnosis, from a patient treated with antithyroid drugs. DNA of the CDR3: TGTGCCATCAGTAGGGACCGAAGGCTTAACTATGGCTACACCTTC. Protein sequence: CAISRDRRLNYGYTF.